This T cell receptor beta chain is from a study of PD-1 blockade in classical Hodgkin lymphoma. Clones were read by immunoSEQ multiplex PCR, and TCRdb kept only the in-frame ones, dropping some. The table shows more than 20,000 clones, with roughly two thirds occurring only once. All trial patients relapsed after autologous stem cell transplantation. Trimming removed 5 bases from V and 0 bases from J, with 9 bases in between. The CDR3 runs to 14 residues. Germline CDR1 and CDR2: KGHSH and LQKENI. The sample was peripheral blood mononuclear cells (PBMCs), taken before the second cycle of nivolumab. This sequence joins TRBV18 and TRBJ2-3; no clear D gene. This receptor was identified in a human donor with classical Hodgkin lymphoma. CDR3 in amino acids: CASSSHPSTDTQYF. CDR3 sequence (DNA): TGTGCCAGCTCATCCCACCCAAGCACAGATACGCAGTATTTT.